This T cell receptor (beta chain) was documented in a study of CD8+ T cells in alopecia areata. Across the whole study: Patients in the treated group were given tofacitinib by mouth, 5 to 10 mg twice a day.

Sequencing templates came from extracted RNA that was reverse transcribed into cDNA. The repertoire was sequenced with immunoSEQ multiplex PCR; TCRdb's copy has only in-frame clones and lacks some. The sample carries 110,000 or so clones, 35% to 45% recorded once. The germline V gene has CDR1 SGHAT and CDR2 FQNNGV. J gave up 5 bases and V 5 bases, and 12 bases lay outside the gene matches. The CDR3 is 16 residues long. This clone was counted once. Other DNA variants within this sample encode the same CDR3. This receptor was obtained from a human donor with alopecia areata. This sequence joins TRBV11-2 and TRBJ2-5; 9 bases line up with TRBD2. The specimen sequenced was CD4+ T cells sorted from blood. CDR3 amino acids: CASSQRGTSLYETQYF. The CDR3 coding sequence is TGTGCCAGCAGCCAAAGGGGGACTAGCTTGTACGAGACCCAGTACTTC.